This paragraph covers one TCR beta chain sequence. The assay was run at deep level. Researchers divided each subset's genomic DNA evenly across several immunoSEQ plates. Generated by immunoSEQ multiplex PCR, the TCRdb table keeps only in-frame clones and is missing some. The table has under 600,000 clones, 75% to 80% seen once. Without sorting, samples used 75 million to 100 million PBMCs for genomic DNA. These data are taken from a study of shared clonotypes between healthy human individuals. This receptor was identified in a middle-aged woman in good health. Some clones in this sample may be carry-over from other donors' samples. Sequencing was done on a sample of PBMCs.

As DNA, the CDR3 is TGTGCCTGGAAGCCCCGGACTAGCGGCTCCTGGGACATTCAGTACTTC. The encoded protein is CAWKPRTSGSWDIQYF. V is TRBV30 and J is TRBJ2-4; 10 bases fit TRBD2. Germline V gene lookup returns CDR1 GTSNPN and CDR2 SVGIG (reference sequence). Germline trimming cut 4 bases from V and 8 bases from J; bases unmatched to any gene: 14. The CDR3 length is 16 residues.